These 2 T cell receptor beta chains were sequenced from one sample in a study of CD8 T cells in ankylosing spondylitis. Via MiXCR, TCRdb re-called the 5' RACE reads, giving one row per CDR3 protein. The table lists 270,000 or so distinct CDR3 sequences, 15% to 20% of them singletons. The specimen was blood, either unsorted or a sorted T cell fraction (not recorded which). Receptors originate from a male donor with ankylosing spondylitis or in good health (not recorded which).

This clonotype has ten or more counts. V is TRBV6-6 and J is TRBJ2-7; D remains ambiguous. This CDR3 contains 12 residues. Trimming cost V 3 bases and J 0 bases, with 3 bases left between them. The germline V gene encodes CDR1 MNHNY and CDR2 SVGAGI (reference sequence). Written as DNA, the CDR3 is TGTGCCAGCAGTTATGACTCCTACGAGCAGTACTTC. This gives the protein CASSYDSYEQYF.

V and J are TRBV24-1 and TRBJ2-3; TRBD2 matches at 9 bases. CDR1 KGHDR and CDR2 SFDVKD come from the germline V gene. This CDR3 region has 18 residues. Trimming cost V 4 bases and J 1 base; bases outside gene matches: 11. The CDR3: CATSDPARREGRTDTQYF. The CDR3 DNA reads as TGTGCCACCAGTGACCCCGCTAGGCGGGAGGGCCGCACAGATACGCAGTATTTT.